This TCR beta chain emerged from a study of blood T cell repertoires in COVID-19. On the study more broadly: Some COVID-19 samples were acute and others convalescent; all came from the United States, Italy and Spain.

Clones were sequenced by immunoSEQ multiplex PCR, and TCRdb holds only the in-frame ones, with some missing. The repertoire holds over 60,000 clones, with approximately 77% as singletons. Germline CDR1 is MNHEY and CDR2 is SVGAGI. V dropped 2 bases and J dropped 2 bases, with 13 bases sitting between them. The CDR3 is made up of 15 amino acids. The chain links TRBV6-5 to TRBJ2-7, with D possibly being TRBD1 (6 bases). Sequenced input: peripheral blood. The receptor was derived from a human donor in a cohort sampled during active COVID-19. The CDR3 DNA is TGTGCCAGCAGTTACACAGGGACGGTAGCCTACGAGCAGTACTTC. Encoded protein: CASSYTGTVAYEQYF.